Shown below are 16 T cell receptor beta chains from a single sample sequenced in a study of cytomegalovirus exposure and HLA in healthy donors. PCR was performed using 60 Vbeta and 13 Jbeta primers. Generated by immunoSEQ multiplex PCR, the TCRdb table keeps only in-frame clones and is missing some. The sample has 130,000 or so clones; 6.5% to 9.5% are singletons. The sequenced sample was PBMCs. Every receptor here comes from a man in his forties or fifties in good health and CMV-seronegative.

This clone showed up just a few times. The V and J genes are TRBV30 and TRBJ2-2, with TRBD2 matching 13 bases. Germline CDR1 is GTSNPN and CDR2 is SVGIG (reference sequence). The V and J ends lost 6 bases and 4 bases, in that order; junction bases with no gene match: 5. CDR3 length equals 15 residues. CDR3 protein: CACPGLAGSTGELFF. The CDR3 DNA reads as TGTGCCTGCCCGGGACTAGCGGGGTCCACCGGGGAGCTGTTTTTT.

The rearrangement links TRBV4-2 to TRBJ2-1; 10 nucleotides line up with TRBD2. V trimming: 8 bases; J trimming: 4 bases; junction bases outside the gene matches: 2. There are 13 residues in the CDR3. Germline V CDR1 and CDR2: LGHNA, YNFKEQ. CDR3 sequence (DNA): TGTGCCAGCGGGACTAGCGCATACAATGAGCAGTTCTTC. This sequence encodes CASGTSAYNEQFF.

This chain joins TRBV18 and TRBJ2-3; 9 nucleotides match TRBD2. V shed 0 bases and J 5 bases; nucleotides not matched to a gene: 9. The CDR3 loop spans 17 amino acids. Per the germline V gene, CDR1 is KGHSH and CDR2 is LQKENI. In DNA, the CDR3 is TGTGCCAGCTCACCACCCCCAAGCGGGGGGCCGGTAGATACGCAGTATTTT. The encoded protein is CASSPPPSGGPVDTQYF.

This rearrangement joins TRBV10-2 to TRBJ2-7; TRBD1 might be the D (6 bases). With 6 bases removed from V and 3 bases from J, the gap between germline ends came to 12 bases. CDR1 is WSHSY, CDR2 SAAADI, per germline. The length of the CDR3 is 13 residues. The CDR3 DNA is TGCGCCAGCAGAGGGGCAGGGGACTACGAGCAGTACTTC. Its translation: CASRGAGDYEQYF.

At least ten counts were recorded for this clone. As DNA, the CDR3 is TGTGCCAGCAGCGCCGGGACTCAACTCGGGGATGAGCAGTTCTTC. Protein product: CASSAGTQLGDEQFF. The chain employs TRBV9 and TRBJ2-1; perhaps TRBD2 as D (6 bases). The CDR3 consists of 15 residues. Trimming took off 3 bases at V and 8 bases at J, with 18 bases between the two ends. Germline V gene lookup returns CDR1 SGDLS and CDR2 YYNGEE. Drawing the rest from reference TRBV9 and TRBJ2-1, the complete variable domain is DSGVTQTPKHLITATGQRVTLRCSPRSGDLSVYWYQQSLDQGLQFLIQYYNGEERAKGNILERFSAQQFPDLHSELNLSSLELGDSALYFCASSAGTQLGDEQFFGPGTRLTVL.

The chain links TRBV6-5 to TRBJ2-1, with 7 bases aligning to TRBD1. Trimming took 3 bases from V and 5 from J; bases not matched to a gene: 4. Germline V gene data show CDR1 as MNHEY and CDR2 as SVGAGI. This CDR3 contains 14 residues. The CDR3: CASSYSDRDNEQFF. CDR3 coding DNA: TGTGCCAGCAGTTATTCAGACAGGGACAATGAGCAGTTCTTC.

The CDR3 loop is CASSLWTGPVSEQYF. CDR3 sequence (DNA): TGCGCCAGCAGCCTCTGGACAGGGCCGGTTTCCGAGCAGTACTTC. This chain uses TRBV4-1 with TRBJ2-7; 8 bases fit TRBD1. Germline CDR1 reads MGHRA; CDR2 reads YSYEKL. The trim removed 4 bases at V and 6 bases at J, leaving 11 bases unmatched. This CDR3 region has 15 residues.

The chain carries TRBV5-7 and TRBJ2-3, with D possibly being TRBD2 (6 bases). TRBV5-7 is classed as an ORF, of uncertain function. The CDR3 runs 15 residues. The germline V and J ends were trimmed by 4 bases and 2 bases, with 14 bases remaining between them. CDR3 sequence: CASSVGLRFTDTQYF. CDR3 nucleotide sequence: TGTGCCAGCAGCGTGGGACTCCGGTTCACAGATACGCAGTATTTT.

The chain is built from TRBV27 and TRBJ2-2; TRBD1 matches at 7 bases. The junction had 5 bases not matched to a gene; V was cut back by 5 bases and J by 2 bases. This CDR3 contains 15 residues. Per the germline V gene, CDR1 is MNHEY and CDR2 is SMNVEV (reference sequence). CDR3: CASSGGTVNTGELFF. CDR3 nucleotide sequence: TGTGCCAGCAGTGGTGGGACAGTCAACACCGGGGAGCTGTTTTTT.

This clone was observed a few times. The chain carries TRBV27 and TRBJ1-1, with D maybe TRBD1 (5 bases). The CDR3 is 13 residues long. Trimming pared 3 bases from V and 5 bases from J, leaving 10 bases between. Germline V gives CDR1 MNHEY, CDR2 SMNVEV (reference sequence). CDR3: CASSFRRGTEAFF. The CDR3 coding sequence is TGTGCCAGCAGTTTTCGGAGGGGAACTGAAGCTTTCTTT.

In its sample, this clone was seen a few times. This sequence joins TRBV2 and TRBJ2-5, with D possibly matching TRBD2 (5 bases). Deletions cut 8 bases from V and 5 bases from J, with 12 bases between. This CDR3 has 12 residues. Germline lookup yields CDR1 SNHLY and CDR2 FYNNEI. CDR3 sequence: CASAWESETQYF. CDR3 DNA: TGTGCCAGCGCTTGGGAGTCTGAGACCCAGTACTTC.

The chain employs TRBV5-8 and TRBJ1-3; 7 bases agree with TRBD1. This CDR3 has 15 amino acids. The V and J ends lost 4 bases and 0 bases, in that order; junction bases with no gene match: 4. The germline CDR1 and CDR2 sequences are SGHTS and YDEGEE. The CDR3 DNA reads TGTGCCAGCAGCCCTGGGACAGACTCTGGAAACACCATATATTTT. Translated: CASSPGTDSGNTIYF.

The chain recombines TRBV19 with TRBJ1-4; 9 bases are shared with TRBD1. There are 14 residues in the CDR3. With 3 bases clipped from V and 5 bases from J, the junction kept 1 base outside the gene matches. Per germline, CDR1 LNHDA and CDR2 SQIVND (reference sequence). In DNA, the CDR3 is TGTGCCAGTAGTATCGGACAGGGGAATGAAAAACTGTTTTTT. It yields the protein CASSIGQGNEKLFF.

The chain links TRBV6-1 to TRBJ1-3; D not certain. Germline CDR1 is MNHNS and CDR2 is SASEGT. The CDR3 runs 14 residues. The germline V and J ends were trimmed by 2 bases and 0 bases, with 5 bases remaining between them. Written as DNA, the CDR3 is TGTGCCAGCAGTGAATTTAGCTCTGGAAACACCATATATTTT. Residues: CASSEFSSGNTIYF.

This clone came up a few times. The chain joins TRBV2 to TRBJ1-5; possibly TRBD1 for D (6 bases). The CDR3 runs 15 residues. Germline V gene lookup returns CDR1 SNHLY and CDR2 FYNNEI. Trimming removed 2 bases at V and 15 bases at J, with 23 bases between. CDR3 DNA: TGTGCCAGCAGTGAATTAGGTGGACAGAAGGTACCTGGGCATTTT. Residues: CASSELGGQKVPGHF.

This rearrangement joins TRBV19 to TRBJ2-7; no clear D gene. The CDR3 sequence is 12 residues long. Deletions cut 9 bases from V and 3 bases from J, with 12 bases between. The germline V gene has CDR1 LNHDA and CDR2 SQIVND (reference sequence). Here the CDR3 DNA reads TGTGCCAGCCTATCCCCAGGCTACGAGCAGTACTTC. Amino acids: CASLSPGYEQYF.